Below, 14 T cell receptor beta chains from the same sample are listed, as sequenced in a study of cytomegalovirus exposure and HLA in healthy donors. PCR was performed using 60 Vbeta and 13 Jbeta primers. Measured with immunoSEQ multiplex PCR; TCRdb has only the in-frame clones, and not every one. The repertoire holds more than 100,000 clones, with approximately 90% as singletons. Sequenced material: PBMCs. These receptors came from a woman in her thirties in good health and CMV-seronegative.

This chain connects TRBV27 to TRBJ1-4, with D perhaps TRBD1 (5 bases). Trimming cost V 2 bases and J 8 bases, with 12 bases left between them. CDR3 length equals 14 residues. Per germline, CDR1 MNHEY and CDR2 SMNVEV (reference sequence). Written as DNA, the CDR3 is TGTGCCAGCAGTTTAGGGGCATACAGGGAAAAACTGTTTTTT. Translation gives CASSLGAYREKLFF.

This rearrangement joins TRBV7-9 to TRBJ2-4, with TRBD1 matching 8 bases. CDR1 and CDR2 from the germline V gene are SEHNR and FQNEAQ (reference sequence). This CDR3 has 16 residues. J gave up 0 bases and V 8 bases, and 9 bases lay outside the gene matches. Written as DNA, the CDR3 is TGTGCCAGCGGCCGACAGGGGCCTTTAGCCAAAAACATTCAGTACTTC. Translating it yields CASGRQGPLAKNIQYF. Full variable domain (rest looked up from reference TRBV7-9 and TRBJ2-4): DTGVSQNPRHKITKRGQNVTFRCDPISEHNRLYWYRQTLGQGPEFLTYFQNEAQLEKSRLLSDRFSAERPKGSFSTLEIQRTEQGDSAMYLCASGRQGPLAKNIQYFGAGTRLSVL.

The chain carries TRBV19 and TRBJ2-7; tentative D call: TRBD1 (5 bases). Germline V gene sequence: CDR1 LNHDA, CDR2 SQIVND (reference sequence). The length of the CDR3 is 14 residues. Trimming removed 4 bases at V and 0 bases at J, with 10 bases between. The CDR3 DNA follows: TGTGCCAGTAGTACACAGGTGCCCTCCTACGAGCAGTACTTC. It encodes CASSTQVPSYEQYF.

The gene calls are TRBV7-2 and TRBJ2-5, with D hard to call. The CDR3 loop spans 19 amino acids. Germline V gene sequence: CDR1 SGHTA, CDR2 FQGNSA. The V gene lost 2 bases and the J gene lost 0 bases, with 22 bases spanning the gap. The CDR3 is CASSLSQIPTISYQETQYF. CDR3 bases: TGTGCCAGCAGCTTATCACAGATACCCACGATATCGTACCAAGAGACCCAGTACTTC. The entire variable domain, with the rest obtained from reference TRBV7-2 and TRBJ2-5, is as follows: GAGVSQSPSNKVTEKGKDVELRCDPISGHTALYWYRQSLGQGLEFLIYFQGNSAPDKSGLPSDRFSAERTGGSVSTLTIQRTQQEDSAVYLCASSLSQIPTISYQETQYFGPGTRLLVL.

The V gene is TRBV4-1, the J gene TRBJ2-3, with 10 bases lining up with TRBD2. The V and J ends lost 0 bases and 4 bases, in that order; junction bases with no gene match: 7. The CDR3 runs to 17 residues. The germline CDR1 and CDR2 sequences are MGHRA and YSYEKL. Here the CDR3 reads CASSQERLAGAPDTQYF. The CDR3 DNA follows: TGCGCCAGCAGCCAAGAGAGGCTAGCGGGGGCCCCAGATACGCAGTATTTT.

The chain employs TRBV5-4 and TRBJ2-5; D is possibly TRBD1 (6 bases). The length of the CDR3 is 14 residues. The germline V and J ends were trimmed by 1 base and 5 bases, with 12 bases remaining between them. Germline V gene sequence: CDR1 SGHNT, CDR2 YYREEE (reference sequence). CDR3 in amino acids: CASSLKGVGETQYF. In DNA form, the CDR3 reads TGTGCCAGCAGCTTGAAGGGGGTTGGGGAGACCCAGTACTTC.

This clone occurred a few times. The chain combines TRBV4-1 with TRBJ2-1; tentative D call: TRBD2 (6 bases). Germline V gene sequence: CDR1 MGHRA, CDR2 YSYEKL. The CDR3 loop spans 15 amino acids. Between the trimmed V and J ends, which lost 0 bases and 4 bases, there was a span of 10 bases. As DNA, the CDR3 is TGCGCCAGCAGCCAAGAATTGACTAGGTACAATGAGCAGTTCTTC. Translating it yields CASSQELTRYNEQFF.

In regard to this clone: Other DNA variants within this sample encode the same CDR3. The chain couples TRBV4-3 to TRBJ2-3; 10 bases agree with TRBD1. V dropped 4 bases and J dropped 9; count of bases not matched to a gene: 16. Germline CDR1 is LGHNA and CDR2 is YSLEER. There are 17 residues in the CDR3. The CDR3 loop reads CASSPIGDRGFADTQYF. CDR3 nucleotides: TGCGCCAGCAGCCCCATTGGGGACAGGGGATTCGCCGACACGCAGTATTTT.

The chain is built from TRBV27 and TRBJ2-1; D call uncertain. This CDR3 is 11 amino acids long. Trimming pared 5 bases from V and 5 bases from J, leaving 4 bases between. Per germline, CDR1 MNHEY and CDR2 SMNVEV (reference sequence). As DNA, the CDR3 is TGTGCCAGCAGTCTTCACAATGAGCAGTTCTTC. Residues: CASSLHNEQFF.

The chain uses TRBV6-5 and TRBJ2-5, with D tentatively TRBD1 (5 bases). The closer fit of TRBJ2-7 to the DNA end suggests the J call may be wrong. Per the germline V gene, CDR1 is MNHEY and CDR2 is SVGAGI. CDR3 length equals 13 residues. CDR3 amino acids: CASSYDRNYEQYF. Here the CDR3 DNA reads TGTGCCAGCAGTTACGACAGAAACTACGAGCAGTACTTC.

The rearrangement joins TRBV25-1 to TRBJ1-1; 7 nucleotides align to TRBD1. V dropped 3 bases and J dropped 5; count of bases not matched to a gene: 9. CDR1 and CDR2 from the germline V gene are MGHDK and SYGVNS. The CDR3 extends over 15 amino acids. The CDR3 loop reads CASSDPLSGGTEAFF. In DNA form, the CDR3 reads TGTGCCAGCAGTGATCCTCTTTCAGGGGGTACTGAAGCTTTCTTT.

This rearrangement joins TRBV7-6 to TRBJ1-5, with D possibly being TRBD1 (6 bases). Germline V gene sequence: CDR1 SGHVS, CDR2 FNYEAQ. V was pared by 3 bases and J by 5 bases, with 8 bases between. This CDR3 contains 13 residues. CDR3 residues: CASSLDRDQPQHF. CDR3 in DNA: TGTGCCAGCAGCTTGGACAGAGATCAGCCCCAGCATTTT. Drawing the rest from reference TRBV7-6 and TRBJ1-5, the complete variable domain is GAGVSQSPRYKVTKRGQDVALRCDPISGHVSLYWYRQALGQGPEFLTYFNYEAQQDKSGLPNDRFSAERPEGSISTLTIQRTEQRDSAMYRCASSLDRDQPQHFGDGTRLSIL.

This rearrangement joins TRBV2 to TRBJ1-1, with 9 bases identical to TRBD1. This CDR3 contains 14 residues. V trimming: 8 bases; J trimming: 4 bases; junction bases outside the gene matches: 8. The germline V gene encodes CDR1 SNHLY and CDR2 FYNNEI. Here the CDR3 DNA reads TGTGCCAGCTCTCGAGAGACAGGGGGCACTGAAGCTTTCTTT. This gives the protein CASSRETGGTEAFF.

CDR3 DNA: TGTGCCACCAGCAGAGCCAACAGCTATCAGCCCCAGCATTTT. Protein product: CATSRANSYQPQHF. The chain couples TRBV15 to TRBJ1-5; D gene uncertain. V gave up 1 base and J gave up 5 bases, with 9 bases separating them. The V gene's germline CDR1 is LNHNV and CDR2 YYDKDF (reference sequence). This CDR3 comprises 14 residues.